The 2 T cell receptor beta chains presented below share a single source sample, sequenced in a study of technical replicates of blood from four donors. The assay was immunoSEQ multiplex PCR, and TCRdb's table has in-frame clones only and misses some. The sample includes about 79,000 clones, 94% of them seen just once. The specimen sequenced was T cells isolated from PBMCs. Source of these receptors: a human donor in good health.

The J gene is TRBJ2-7, the V gene TRBV5-1; the match to TRBD2 covers 15 bases. CDR3 length: 15 residues. The V segment lost 3 bases and the J segment 4 bases; nucleotides outside the gene matches: 2. Germline V gives CDR1 SGHRS, CDR2 YFSETQ. The CDR3 nucleotides are TGCGCCAGCAGCTGGGGACTAGCGGGAGGATACGAGCAGTACTTC. This translates into CASSWGLAGGYEQYF.

The chain links TRBV2 to TRBJ1-1, with D possibly being TRBD1 (5 bases). Germline assignment: CDR1 SNHLY and CDR2 FYNNEI. Deletions cut 8 bases from V and 2 bases from J, with 15 bases between. The CDR3 loop spans 14 amino acids. CDR3 DNA sequence: TGTGCCAGCCGTTGGTCCGGGGGAAACACTGAAGCTTTCTTT. It is translated as CASRWSGGNTEAFF.